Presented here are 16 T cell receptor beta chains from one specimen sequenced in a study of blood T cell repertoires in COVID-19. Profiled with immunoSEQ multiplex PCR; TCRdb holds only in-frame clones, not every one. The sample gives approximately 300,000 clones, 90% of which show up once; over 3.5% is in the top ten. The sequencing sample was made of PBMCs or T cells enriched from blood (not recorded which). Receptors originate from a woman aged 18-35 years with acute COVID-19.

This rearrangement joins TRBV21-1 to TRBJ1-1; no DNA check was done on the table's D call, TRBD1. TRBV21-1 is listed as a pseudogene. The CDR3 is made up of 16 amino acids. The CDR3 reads CASSKGGDRGNTEAFF. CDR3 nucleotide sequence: TGTGCCAGCAGCAAAGGAGGGGACAGGGGGAACACTGAAGCTTTCTTT.

The CDR3 loop is CASSQDDVGQDGYSNQPQHF. CDR3 in DNA: TGTGCCAGCAGCCAAGATGATGTGGGACAGGATGGTTATAGCAATCAGCCCCAGCATTTT. The chain uses TRBV3-1 (or the pseudogene TRBV3-2) and TRBJ1-5, with 8 bases aligning to TRBD1. Per the germline V gene, CDR1 is LGHDT and CDR2 is YNNKEL (reference sequence). This CDR3 spans 20 amino acids. J gave up 0 bases and V 0 bases, and 13 bases lay outside the gene matches.

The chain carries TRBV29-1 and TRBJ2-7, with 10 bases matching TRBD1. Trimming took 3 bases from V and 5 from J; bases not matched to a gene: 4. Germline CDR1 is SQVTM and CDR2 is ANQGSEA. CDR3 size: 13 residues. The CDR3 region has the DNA TGCAGCGTTGAGGGACAGGGGATCCACGAGCAGTACTTC. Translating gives CSVEGQGIHEQYF.

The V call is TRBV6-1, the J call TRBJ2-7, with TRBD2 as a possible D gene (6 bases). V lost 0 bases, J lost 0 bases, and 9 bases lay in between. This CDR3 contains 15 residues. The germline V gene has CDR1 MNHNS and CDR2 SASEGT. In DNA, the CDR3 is TGTGCCAGCAGTGAAGCCGGGGGATTCTCCTACGAGCAGTACTTC. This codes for CASSEAGGFSYEQYF.

The CDR3 bases are TGTGCCAGCAGCCCGACAGGGGGCACTGAAGCTTTCTTT. Protein product: CASSPTGGTEAFF. The genes are TRBV13 and TRBJ1-1; 9 positions agree with TRBD1. The V gene's germline CDR1 is PRHDT and CDR2 FYEKMQ (reference sequence). V lost 5 bases and J lost 4; bases outside the gene matches: 2. This CDR3 contains 13 residues.

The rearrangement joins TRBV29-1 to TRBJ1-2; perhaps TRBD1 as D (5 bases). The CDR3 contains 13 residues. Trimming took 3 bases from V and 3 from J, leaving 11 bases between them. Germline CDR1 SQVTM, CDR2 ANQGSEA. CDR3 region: CSVEGGNDYGYTF. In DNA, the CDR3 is TGCAGCGTTGAGGGGGGTAATGACTATGGCTACACCTTC.

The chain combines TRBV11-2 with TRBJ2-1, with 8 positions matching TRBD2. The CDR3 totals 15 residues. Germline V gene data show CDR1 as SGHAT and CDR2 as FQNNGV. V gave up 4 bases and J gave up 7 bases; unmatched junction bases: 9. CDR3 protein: CASSYGGGTRNEQFF. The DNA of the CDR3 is TGTGCCAGCAGCTATGGTGGAGGGACTAGAAATGAGCAGTTCTTC.

CDR3: CAGSGQGLSYEQYF. The CDR3 DNA reads TGTGCCGGTTCGGGACAGGGGCTCTCCTACGAGCAGTACTTC. V and J are TRBV6-5 and TRBJ2-7; 10 nucleotides line up with TRBD1. The CDR3 contains 14 residues. CDR1 MNHEY and CDR2 SVGAGI come from the germline V gene. J lost 0 bases, V lost 11 bases, and 7 bases had no gene match.

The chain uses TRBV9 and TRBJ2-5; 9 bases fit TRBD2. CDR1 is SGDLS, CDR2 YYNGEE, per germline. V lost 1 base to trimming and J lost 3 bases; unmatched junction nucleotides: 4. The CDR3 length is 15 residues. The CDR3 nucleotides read TGTGCCAGCAGCGTATCCCCTAGCGGGAAAGAGACCCAGTACTTC. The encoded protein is CASSVSPSGKETQYF.

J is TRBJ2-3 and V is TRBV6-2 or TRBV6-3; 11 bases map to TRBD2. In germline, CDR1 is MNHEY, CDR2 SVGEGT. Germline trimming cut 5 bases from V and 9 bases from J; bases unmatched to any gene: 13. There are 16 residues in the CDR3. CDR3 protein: CASSRPLAGGIGTQYF. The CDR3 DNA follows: TGTGCCAGCAGTAGGCCTCTAGCGGGAGGTATCGGGACGCAGTATTTT.

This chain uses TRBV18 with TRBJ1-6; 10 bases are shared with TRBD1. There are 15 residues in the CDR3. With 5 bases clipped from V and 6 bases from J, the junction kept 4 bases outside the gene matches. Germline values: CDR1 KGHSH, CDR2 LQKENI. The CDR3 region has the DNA TGTGCCAGCTCAGACAGGGGGCGAGGTAATTCACCCCTCCACTTT. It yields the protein CASSDRGRGNSPLHF.

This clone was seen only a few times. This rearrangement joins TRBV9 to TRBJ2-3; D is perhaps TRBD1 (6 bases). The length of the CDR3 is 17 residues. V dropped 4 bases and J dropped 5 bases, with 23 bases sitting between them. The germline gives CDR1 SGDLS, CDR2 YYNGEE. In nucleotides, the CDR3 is TGTGCCAGCAGCCCCCGGCCCGAACAGGGTTGGGAAGATACGCAGTATTTT. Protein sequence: CASSPRPEQGWEDTQYF. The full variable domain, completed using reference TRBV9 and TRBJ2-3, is DSGVTQTPKHLITATGQRVTLRCSPRSGDLSVYWYQQSLDQGLQFLIQYYNGEERAKGNILERFSAQQFPDLHSELNLSSLELGDSALYFCASSPRPEQGWEDTQYFGPGTRLTVL.

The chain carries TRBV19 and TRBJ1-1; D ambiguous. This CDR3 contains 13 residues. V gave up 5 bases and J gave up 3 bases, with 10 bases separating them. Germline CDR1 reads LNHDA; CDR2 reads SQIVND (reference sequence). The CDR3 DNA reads TGTGCCAGTAGTTTCGCAGTTTACACTGAAGCTTTCTTT. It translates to CASSFAVYTEAFF.

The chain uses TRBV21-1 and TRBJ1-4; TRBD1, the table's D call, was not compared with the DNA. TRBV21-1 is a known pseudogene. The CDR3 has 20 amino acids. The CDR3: CASERRGGQGGFATNEKLFF. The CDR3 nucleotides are TGTGCCAGCGAGCGCCGAGGGGGACAGGGGGGTTTCGCAACTAATGAAAAACTGTTTTTT.

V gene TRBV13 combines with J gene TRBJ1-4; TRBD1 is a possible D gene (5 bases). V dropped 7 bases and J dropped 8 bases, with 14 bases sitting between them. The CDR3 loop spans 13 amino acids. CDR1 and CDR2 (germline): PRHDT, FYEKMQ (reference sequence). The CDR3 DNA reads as TGTGCCAGCACGCGGGGGGGTTACGAAAAACTGTTTTTT. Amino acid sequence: CASTRGGYEKLFF.

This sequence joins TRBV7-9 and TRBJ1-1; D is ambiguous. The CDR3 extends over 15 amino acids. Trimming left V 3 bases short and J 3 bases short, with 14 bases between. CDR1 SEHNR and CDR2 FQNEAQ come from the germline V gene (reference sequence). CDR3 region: CASSFVLGSDTEAFF. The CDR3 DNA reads TGTGCCAGCAGCTTCGTTCTGGGCTCGGACACTGAAGCTTTCTTT.